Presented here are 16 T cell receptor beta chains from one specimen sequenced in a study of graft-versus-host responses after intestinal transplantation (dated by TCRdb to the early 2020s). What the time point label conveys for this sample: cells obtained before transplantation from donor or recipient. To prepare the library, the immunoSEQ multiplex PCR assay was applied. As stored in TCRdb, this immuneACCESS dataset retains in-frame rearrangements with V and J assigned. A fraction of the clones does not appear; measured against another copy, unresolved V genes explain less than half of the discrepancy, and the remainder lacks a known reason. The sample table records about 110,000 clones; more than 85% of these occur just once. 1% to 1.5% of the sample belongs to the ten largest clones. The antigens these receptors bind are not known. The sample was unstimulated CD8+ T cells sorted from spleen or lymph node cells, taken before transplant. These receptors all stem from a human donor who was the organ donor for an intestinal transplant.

Here the CDR3 reads CASSQVPGPSYEQYF. CDR3 coding DNA: TGCGCCAGCAGCCAAGTCCCAGGGCCTTCCTACGAGCAGTACTTC. V usage is TRBV4-1 and J usage is TRBJ2-7, with D perhaps matching TRBD1 (5 bases). V lost 1 base to trimming and J lost 1 base, with 11 bases between them. This CDR3 spans 15 amino acids. From germline, CDR1 is MGHRA and CDR2 YSYEKL.

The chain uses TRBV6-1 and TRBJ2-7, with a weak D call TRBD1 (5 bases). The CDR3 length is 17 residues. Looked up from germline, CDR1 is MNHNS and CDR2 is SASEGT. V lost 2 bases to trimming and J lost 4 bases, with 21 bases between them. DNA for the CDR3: TGTGCCAGCAGTGAACCGCAACGCAGGGTGCTCCCTTACGAGCAGTACTTC. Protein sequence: CASSEPQRRVLPYEQYF.

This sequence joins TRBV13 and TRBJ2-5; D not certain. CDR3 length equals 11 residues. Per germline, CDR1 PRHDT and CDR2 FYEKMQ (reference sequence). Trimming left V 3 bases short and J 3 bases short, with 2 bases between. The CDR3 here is CASSFEETQYF. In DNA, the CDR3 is TGTGCCAGCAGCTTCGAAGAGACCCAGTACTTC.

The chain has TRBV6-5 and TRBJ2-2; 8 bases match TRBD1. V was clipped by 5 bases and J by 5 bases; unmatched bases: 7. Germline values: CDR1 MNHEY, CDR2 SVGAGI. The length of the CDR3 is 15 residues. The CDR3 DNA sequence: TGTGCCAGCAGTCTTGACAGGGGATGGACCGGGGAGCTGTTTTTT. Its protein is CASSLDRGWTGELFF.

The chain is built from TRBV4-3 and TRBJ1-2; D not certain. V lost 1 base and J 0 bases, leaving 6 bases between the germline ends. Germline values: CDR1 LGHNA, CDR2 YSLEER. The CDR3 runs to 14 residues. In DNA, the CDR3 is TGCGCCAGCAGCCAAGGGATAGCTAACTATGGCTACACCTTC. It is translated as CASSQGIANYGYTF.

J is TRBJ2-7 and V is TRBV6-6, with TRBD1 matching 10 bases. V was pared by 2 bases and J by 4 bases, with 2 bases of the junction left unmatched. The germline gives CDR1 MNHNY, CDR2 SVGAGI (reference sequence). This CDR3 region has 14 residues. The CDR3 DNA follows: TGTGCCAGCAGTTACGGGACAGGGGTTTACGAGCAGTACTTC. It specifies CASSYGTGVYEQYF.

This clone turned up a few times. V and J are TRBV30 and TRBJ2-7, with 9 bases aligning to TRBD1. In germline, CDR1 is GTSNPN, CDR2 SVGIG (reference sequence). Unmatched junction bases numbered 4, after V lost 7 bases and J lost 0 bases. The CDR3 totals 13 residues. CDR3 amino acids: CAFSTGGSYEQYF. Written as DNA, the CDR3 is TGTGCCTTTTCGACAGGGGGCTCCTACGAGCAGTACTTC.

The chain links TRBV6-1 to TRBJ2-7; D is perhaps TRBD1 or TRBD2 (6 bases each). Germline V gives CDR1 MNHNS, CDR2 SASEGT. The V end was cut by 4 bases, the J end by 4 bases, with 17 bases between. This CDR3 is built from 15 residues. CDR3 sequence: CASSAGPKGGYEQYF. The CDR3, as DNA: TGTGCCAGCAGTGCGGGACCAAAGGGGGGATACGAGCAGTACTTC.

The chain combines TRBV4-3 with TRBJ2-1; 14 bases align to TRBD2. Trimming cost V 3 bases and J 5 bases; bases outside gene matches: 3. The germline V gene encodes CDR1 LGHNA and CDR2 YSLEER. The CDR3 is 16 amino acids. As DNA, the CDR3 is TGCGCCAGCAGCCAGGGACTAGCGGGAGTGAACAATGAGCAGTTCTTC. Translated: CASSQGLAGVNNEQFF.

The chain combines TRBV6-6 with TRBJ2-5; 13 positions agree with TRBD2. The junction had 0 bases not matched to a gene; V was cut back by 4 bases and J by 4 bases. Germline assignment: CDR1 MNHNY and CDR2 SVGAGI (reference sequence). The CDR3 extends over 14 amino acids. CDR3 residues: CASSWTSGRETQYF. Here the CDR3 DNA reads TGTGCCAGCAGTTGGACTAGCGGGAGAGAGACCCAGTACTTC.

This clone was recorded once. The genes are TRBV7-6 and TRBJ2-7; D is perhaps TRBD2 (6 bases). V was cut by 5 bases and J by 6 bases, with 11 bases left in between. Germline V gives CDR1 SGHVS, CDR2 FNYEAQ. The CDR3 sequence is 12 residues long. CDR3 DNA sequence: TGTGCCAGCAGCCTCGAGGGAGGCGAGCAGTACTTC. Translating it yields CASSLEGGEQYF. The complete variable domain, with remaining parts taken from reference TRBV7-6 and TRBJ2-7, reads GAGVSQSPRYKVTKRGQDVALRCDPISGHVSLYWYRQALGQGPEFLTYFNYEAQQDKSGLPNDRFSAERPEGSISTLTIQRTEQRDSAMYRCASSLEGGEQYFGPGTRLTVT.

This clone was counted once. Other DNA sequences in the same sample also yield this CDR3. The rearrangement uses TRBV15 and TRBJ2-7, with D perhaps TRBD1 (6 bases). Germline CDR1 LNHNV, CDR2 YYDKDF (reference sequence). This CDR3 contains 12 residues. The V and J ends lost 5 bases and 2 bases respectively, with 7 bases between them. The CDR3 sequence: CATSGGTYEQYF. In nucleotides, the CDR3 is TGTGCCACCAGCGGGGGCACCTACGAGCAGTACTTC.

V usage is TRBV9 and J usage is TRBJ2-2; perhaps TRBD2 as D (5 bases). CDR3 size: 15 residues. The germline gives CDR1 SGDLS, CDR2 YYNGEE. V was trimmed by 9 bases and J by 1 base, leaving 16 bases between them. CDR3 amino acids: CATGRSGGNTGELFF. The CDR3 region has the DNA TGTGCCACGGGAAGGAGCGGAGGGAACACCGGGGAGCTGTTTTTT.

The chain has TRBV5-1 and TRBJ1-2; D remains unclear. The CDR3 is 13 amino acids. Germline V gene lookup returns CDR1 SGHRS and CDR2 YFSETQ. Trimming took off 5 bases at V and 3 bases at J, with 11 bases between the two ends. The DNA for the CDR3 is TGCGCCAGCAGTTACGGGCCATACTATGGCTACACCTTC. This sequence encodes CASSYGPYYGYTF.

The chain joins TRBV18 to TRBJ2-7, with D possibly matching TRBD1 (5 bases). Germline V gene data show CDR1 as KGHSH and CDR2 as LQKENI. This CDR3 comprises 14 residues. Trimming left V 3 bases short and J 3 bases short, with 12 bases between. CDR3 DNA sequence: TGTGCCAGCTCACCTCCAGGGCCCGGCTACGAGCAGTACTTC. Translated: CASSPPGPGYEQYF.

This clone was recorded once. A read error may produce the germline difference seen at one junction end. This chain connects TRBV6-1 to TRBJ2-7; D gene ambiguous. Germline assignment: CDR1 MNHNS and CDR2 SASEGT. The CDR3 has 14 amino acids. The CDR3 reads CATSFPVPPYEQYF. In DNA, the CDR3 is TGTGCCACCAGTTTCCCCGTCCCTCCCTACGAGCAGTACTTC.